The 19 T cell receptor beta chains presented below share a single source sample, sequenced in a study of shared clonotypes between healthy human individuals. Profiled with immunoSEQ multiplex PCR; TCRdb holds only in-frame clones, not every one. The sample has hundreds of thousands of clones, around three quarters seen once. What was sequenced was memory CD4+ T cells sorted from blood. Subset defined: CD45RA-negative fraction. The receptors come from a woman in her 30s in good health.

This clone was counted between two and nine times. Additional DNA sequences in this sample encode the identical CDR3. The chain recombines TRBV19 with TRBJ2-1, with D hard to call. CDR1 is LNHDA, CDR2 SQIVND, per germline (reference sequence). This CDR3 is 15 amino acids long. Trimming took off 3 bases at V and 0 bases at J, with 9 bases between the two ends. The CDR3 coding sequence is TGTGCCAGTAGTATTTTCACGAGCTCCTACAATGAGCAGTTCTTC. This encodes CASSIFTSSYNEQFF.

This clone was counted between two and nine times. The V gene is TRBV6-4, the J gene TRBJ1-2; no definite D call. The V gene's germline CDR1 is MRHNA and CDR2 SNTAGT. The CDR3 runs 15 residues. V was trimmed by 3 bases and J by 3 bases, leaving 14 bases between them. CDR3 in DNA: TGTGCCAGCAGTGAGACCCACGCCGCACACTATGGCTACACCTTC. Translating gives CASSETHAAHYGYTF.

V is TRBV6-1 and J is TRBJ1-4, with 8 positions matching TRBD1. Germline V gene lookup returns CDR1 MNHNS and CDR2 SASEGT. This CDR3 is 18 amino acids long. Losses at the gene ends were 4 bases for V and 8 bases for J; bases not matched to a gene: 18. The DNA for the CDR3 is TGTGCCAGCAGTGGGGGTTGGACAGGGATTACCAAAGGGGAAAAACTGTTTTTT. Protein sequence: CASSGGWTGITKGEKLFF.

This chain uses TRBV29-1 with TRBJ1-1; D not certain. Deletions cut 3 bases from V and 4 bases from J, with 12 bases between. CDR1 is SQVTM, CDR2 ANQGSEA, per germline. The CDR3 runs 13 residues. DNA for the CDR3: TGCAGCGTTGAGCGAGAGGCGGGCACTGAAGCTTTCTTT. It translates to CSVEREAGTEAFF.

The rearrangement uses TRBV5-4 and TRBJ1-1; D unresolved. From germline, CDR1 is SGHNT and CDR2 YYREEE (reference sequence). Trimming left V 5 bases short and J 7 bases short, with 12 bases between. CDR3 length: 12 amino acids. CDR3: CASSLDRREAFF. The CDR3 DNA reads as TGTGCCAGCAGTCTGGACCGACGTGAAGCTTTCTTT. Full variable domain (remainder filled in from reference TRBV5-4 and TRBJ1-1): ETGVTQSPTHLIKTRGQQVTLRCSSQSGHNTVSWYQQALGQGPQFIFQYYREEENGRGNFPPRFSGLQFPNYSSELNVNALELDDSALYLCASSLDRREAFFGQGTRLTVV.

J is TRBJ2-2 and V is TRBV29-1, with 8 bases fitting TRBD2. Germline CDR1 SQVTM, CDR2 ANQGSEA. J gave up 6 bases and V 4 bases, and 10 bases lay outside the gene matches. CDR3 length: 15 residues. CDR3 sequence reads: CSVGSVVSGAGELFF. As DNA, the CDR3 is TGCAGCGTTGGGTCCGTCGTTAGCGGGGCCGGGGAGCTGTTTTTT.

The V gene is TRBV5-5, the J gene TRBJ2-7; a possible D gene is TRBD1 (5 bases). Germline V gene data show CDR1 as SGHKS and CDR2 as YYEKEE (reference sequence). The CDR3 runs to 14 residues. V was cut by 0 bases and J by 4 bases, with 11 bases left in between. This CDR3 reads CASSLGAQGYEQYF. The CDR3 DNA follows: TGTGCCAGCAGCTTGGGAGCCCAGGGTTACGAGCAGTACTTC.

This rearrangement joins TRBV19 to TRBJ2-7, with 7 bases that match TRBD1. The CDR3 is made up of 14 amino acids. The trim removed 4 bases at V and 4 bases at J, leaving 7 bases unmatched. The germline CDR1 and CDR2 sequences are LNHDA and SQIVND (reference sequence). The CDR3 region is CASSRTGTEYEQYF. The CDR3 region has the DNA TGTGCCAGTAGTAGGACCGGGACAGAGTACGAGCAGTACTTC.

Points on this clone: Within the sample, other DNA sequences also encode this same CDR3. The J gene is TRBJ2-1, the V gene TRBV5-1; the D gene is possibly TRBD1 (6 bases). Germline V gene data show CDR1 as SGHRS and CDR2 as YFSETQ. The CDR3 sequence is 13 residues long. The V end was cut by 2 bases, the J end by 4 bases, with 7 bases between. The CDR3 DNA follows: TGCGCCAGCAGCTTCGGACAGTACAATGAGCAGTTCTTC. Translated: CASSFGQYNEQFF.

The V and J genes are TRBV6-6 and TRBJ2-3; D gene uncertain. The length of the CDR3 is 14 residues. CDR1 and CDR2 from the germline V gene are MNHNY and SVGAGI (reference sequence). The V end lost 2 bases, the J end lost 4 bases, and 10 bases lay between the germline ends. CDR3 coding DNA: TGTGCCAGCAGTTACCCTAGATCGGCAGATACGCAGTATTTT. Translating it yields CASSYPRSADTQYF.

The J gene is TRBJ2-6, the V gene TRBV6-1; D possibly corresponds to TRBD1 (7 bases). CDR1 and CDR2 (germline): MNHNS, SASEGT. V lost 2 bases, J lost 0 bases, and 14 bases lay in between. The length of the CDR3 is 18 residues. CDR3 in DNA: TGTGCCAGCAGTGAATTCAGGGGGGAATCCTCTGGGGCCAACGTCCTGACTTTC. Protein product: CASSEFRGESSGANVLTF.

The rearrangement uses TRBV2 and TRBJ1-1; 9 positions match TRBD1. V lost 6 bases and J lost 1; bases outside the gene matches: 3. CDR1 is SNHLY, CDR2 FYNNEI, per germline. The CDR3 covers 14 residues. The CDR3: CASRQGAGNTEAFF. CDR3 nucleotides: TGTGCCAGCAGACAGGGGGCAGGGAACACTGAAGCTTTCTTT.

This chain uses TRBV6-5 with TRBJ1-3; D unresolved. The CDR3 contains 13 residues. The germline gives CDR1 MNHEY, CDR2 SVGAGI. V was trimmed by 2 bases and J by 4 bases, leaving 6 bases between them. CDR3 sequence reads: CASSYESGNTIYF. The CDR3 DNA is TGTGCCAGCAGTTACGAGTCCGGAAACACCATATATTTT.

The chain carries TRBV29-1 and TRBJ2-1; 9 bases fit TRBD1. The CDR3 has 16 residues. The V and J ends lost 3 bases and 4 bases, in that order; junction bases with no gene match: 10. Germline CDR1 and CDR2: SQVTM and ANQGSEA. This CDR3 reads CSVESMGQGFYNEQFF. CDR3 DNA: TGCAGCGTTGAGAGCATGGGACAGGGATTTTACAATGAGCAGTTCTTC.

The rearrangement joins TRBV19 to TRBJ2-7, with 8 bases that match TRBD1. J was trimmed by 5 bases and V by 8 bases; bases with no gene match: 11. This CDR3 spans 14 amino acids. In germline, CDR1 is LNHDA, CDR2 SQIVND (reference sequence). The DNA of the CDR3 is TGTGCCAGTGCCTACGGACAGGGTGGCCACGAGCAGTACTTC. It translates to CASAYGQGGHEQYF.

V usage is TRBV11-2 and J usage is TRBJ1-2; D remains ambiguous. The CDR3 contains 15 residues. CDR1 is SGHAT and CDR2 is FQNNGV in the germline V gene. The V and J ends lost 4 bases and 2 bases respectively, with 14 bases between them. CDR3 DNA: TGTGCCAGCAGCTCTCGGCGTGGACTAAACTATGGCTACACCTTC. Translation gives CASSSRRGLNYGYTF. Complete variable domain (other parts from reference TRBV11-2 and TRBJ1-2): EAGVAQSPRYKIIEKRQSVAFWCNPISGHATLYWYQQILGQGPKLLIQFQNNGVVDDSQLPKDRFSAERLKGVDSTLKIQPAKLEDSAVYLCASSSRRGLNYGYTFGSGTRLTVV.

This clone was seen only a few times. The V call is TRBV27, the J call TRBJ2-2; D is uncertain. V lost 3 bases to trimming and J lost 5 bases, with 10 bases between them. In germline, CDR1 is MNHEY, CDR2 SMNVEV (reference sequence). This CDR3 is built from 14 residues. CDR3 loop: CASSLNWDTGELFF. The CDR3 region has the DNA TGTGCCAGCAGTTTGAATTGGGATACCGGGGAGCTGTTTTTT.

This clone was counted between two and nine times. The sample contains more than one DNA sequence encoding this CDR3. The chain combines TRBV5-1 with TRBJ2-7; 10 bases align to TRBD1. The CDR3 is 15 amino acids. The junction had 6 bases not matched to a gene; V was cut back by 4 bases and J by 2 bases. Per the germline V gene, CDR1 is SGHRS and CDR2 is YFSETQ. CDR3 nucleotide sequence: TGCGCCAGCAGCGATAGGACAGGGGGGACCTACGAGCAGTACTTC. It translates to CASSDRTGGTYEQYF.

This chain connects TRBV2 to TRBJ2-1; tentatively, D is TRBD1 (6 bases). V lost 4 bases to trimming and J lost 8 bases, with 15 bases between them. The CDR3 extends over 14 amino acids. Germline lookup yields CDR1 SNHLY and CDR2 FYNNEI. The CDR3 nucleotides are TGTGCCAGCAGTGCAGGGGCCTGGCCCCATGAGCAGTTCTTC. Amino acid sequence: CASSAGAWPHEQFF.